The 13 T cell receptor beta chains presented below share a single source sample, sequenced in a study of blood T cells in healthy people across ages. Combining a sample-barcoded 5' primer with a J-beta primer mix, a second PCR ran for roughly 7 to 12 cycles. One entry per CDR3 protein, called by TCRdb with MiXCR from the 5' RACE reads. This table has 800,000 to 1,300,000 distinct CDR3 sequences, approximately 25% appearing once. These data were likewise used in another study, on T cells of mothers and their children.

Material for sequencing was blood. These TCRs come from a girl aged 2-10 years in good health.

This clonotype was found many times. The chain uses TRBV5-1 and TRBJ1-1, with D tentatively TRBD1 (6 bases). This CDR3 contains 14 residues. V lost 4 bases and J 6 bases, leaving 16 bases between the germline ends. Per the germline V gene, CDR1 is SGHRS and CDR2 is YFSETQ. CDR3 amino acids: CASSRDTEVAEAFF. CDR3 in DNA: TGCGCCAGCAGCAGGGACACCGAGGTCGCTGAAGCTTTCTTT.

The chain has TRBV10-3 and TRBJ2-5, with D tentatively TRBD2 (6 bases). The length of the CDR3 is 14 residues. CDR1 ENHRY and CDR2 SYGVKD come from the germline V gene. Trimming took 0 bases from V and 4 from J, leaving 9 bases between them. CDR3 in DNA: TGTGCCATCAGTGAGTCGTTTAGCGGAGAGACCCAGTACTTC. Its translation: CAISESFSGETQYF.

The genes are TRBV7-3 and TRBJ2-7, with 7 positions matching TRBD1. CDR1 is SGHTA and CDR2 is FQGTGA in the germline V gene. CDR3 size: 16 residues. V was pared by 5 bases and J by 0 bases, with 10 bases of the junction left unmatched. The CDR3 nucleotides read TGTGCCAGCAGCAAAATTAGGGGGCCCGCCTCCTACGAGCAGTACTTC. This codes for CASSKIRGPASYEQYF.

V and J are TRBV29-1 and TRBJ2-7; D is possibly TRBD2 (6 bases). Germline-derived CDR1 and CDR2 are SQVTM and ANQGSEA. Trimming removed 7 bases at V and 7 bases at J, with 14 bases between. There are 11 residues in the CDR3. CDR3 DNA: TGCAGCGCCGAAGGGGAGGCAGAGCAGTACTTC. Its protein product is CSAEGEAEQYF.

For the CDR3, the DNA is TGTGCCAGCAGCCAAGATTTGAGCGGAGGAAAAGAGACCCAGTACTTC. The encoded protein is CASSQDLSGGKETQYF. J is TRBJ2-5 and V is TRBV3-1; D possibly corresponds to TRBD2 (5 bases). Germline CDR1 reads LGHDT; CDR2 reads YNNKEL (reference sequence). The CDR3 covers 16 residues. V shed 0 bases and J shed 3 bases, with 14 bases lying between them.

V and J are TRBV20-1 and TRBJ2-7; D uncertain. Germline CDR1 reads DFQATT; CDR2 reads SNEGSKA (reference sequence). There are 14 residues in the CDR3. With 0 bases removed from V and 2 bases from J, the gap between germline ends came to 11 bases. For the CDR3, the DNA is TGCAGTGCTAGAGATCAGGACGGCCCCTACGAGCAGTACTTC. It is translated as CSARDQDGPYEQYF.

In DNA, the CDR3 is TGTGCCAGCAGGCAGAGTGGAGATACGCAGTATTTT. Amino acid sequence: CASRQSGDTQYF. V is TRBV28 and J is TRBJ2-3; D is ambiguous. V lost 6 bases and J lost 5, with 9 bases in between. Germline values: CDR1 MDHEN, CDR2 SYDVKM. The CDR3 covers 12 residues.

The chain combines TRBV6-2 or TRBV6-3 with TRBJ2-7; D not certain. This CDR3 contains 14 residues. V lost 8 bases to trimming and J lost 3 bases, with 17 bases between them. Germline V gene data show CDR1 as MNHEY and CDR2 as SVGEGT. For the CDR3, the DNA is TGTGCCAGCTTGGTGGACGGCGGTTACTACGAGCAGTACTTC. As protein: CASLVDGGYYEQYF.

The table lists this clonotype with a few counts. This chain uses TRBV20-1 with TRBJ2-5, with D perhaps matching TRBD1 or TRBD2 (5 bases each). V gave up 3 bases and J gave up 1 base, with 15 bases separating them. CDR3 length: 15 amino acids. Germline CDR1 and CDR2: DFQATT and SNEGSKA (reference sequence). The CDR3 DNA reads as TGCAGTGCTAGTAGGGGCTTTGGGGGCCAAGAGACCCAGTACTTC. Translating gives CSASRGFGGQETQYF.

The rearrangement uses TRBV11-2 and TRBJ2-7, with D unresolved. Deletions cut 4 bases from V and 0 bases from J, with 10 bases between. Per the germline V gene, CDR1 is SGHAT and CDR2 is FQNNGV. The CDR3 extends over 14 amino acids. The CDR3 DNA reads TGTGCCAGCAGCTCTCTCCCTAGCTCCTACGAGCAGTACTTC. Translation: CASSSLPSSYEQYF. Full variable domain (remainder filled in from reference TRBV11-2 and TRBJ2-7): EAGVAQSPRYKIIEKRQSVAFWCNPISGHATLYWYQQILGQGPKLLIQFQNNGVVDDSQLPKDRFSAERLKGVDSTLKIQPAKLEDSAVYLCASSSLPSSYEQYFGPGTRLTVT.

The chain recombines TRBV29-1 with TRBJ2-1, with 9 bases aligning to TRBD2. CDR3 size: 14 residues. The germline V gene has CDR1 SQVTM and CDR2 ANQGSEA. J lost 0 bases, V lost 8 bases, and 5 bases had no gene match. The CDR3 loop is CSIKTSGSYNEQFF. The CDR3 region has the DNA TGCAGCATTAAGACTAGCGGCTCCTACAATGAGCAGTTCTTC.

The chain combines TRBV20-1 with TRBJ2-5; 7 positions match TRBD2. This CDR3 is built from 14 residues. Germline loops: CDR1 DFQATT, CDR2 SNEGSKA (reference sequence). The ends lost 2 bases at V and 1 base at J; junction bases unmatched: 4. CDR3 DNA sequence: TGCAGTGCTAGACACTCGGGGGGCCAAGAGACCCAGTACTTC. This sequence encodes CSARHSGGQETQYF.

This sequence joins TRBV6-6 and TRBJ2-3; unclear D gene. CDR1 is MNHNY, CDR2 SVGAGI, per germline (reference sequence). V lost 5 bases and J lost 0, with 6 bases in between. The CDR3 has 13 amino acids. CDR3 coding DNA: TGTGCCAGCAGTCGGGTTAGCACAGATACGCAGTATTTT. Residues: CASSRVSTDTQYF.